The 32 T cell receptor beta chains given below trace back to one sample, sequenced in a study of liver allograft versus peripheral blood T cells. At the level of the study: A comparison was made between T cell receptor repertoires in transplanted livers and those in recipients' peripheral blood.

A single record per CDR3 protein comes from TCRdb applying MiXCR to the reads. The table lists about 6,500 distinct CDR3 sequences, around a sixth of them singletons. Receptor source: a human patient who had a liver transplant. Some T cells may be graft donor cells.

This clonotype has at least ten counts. CDR3 nucleotides: TGTGCCCCAAGCCAGGGGGCAGGAGAGCAGTACTTC. Translating gives CAPSQGAGEQYF. The chain joins TRBV6-5 to TRBJ2-7; 8 bases are a match to TRBD1. This CDR3 spans 12 amino acids. Trimming at V came to 11 bases and at J to 7 bases, leaving 10 bases not matched to a gene. In germline, CDR1 is MNHEY, CDR2 SVGAGI.

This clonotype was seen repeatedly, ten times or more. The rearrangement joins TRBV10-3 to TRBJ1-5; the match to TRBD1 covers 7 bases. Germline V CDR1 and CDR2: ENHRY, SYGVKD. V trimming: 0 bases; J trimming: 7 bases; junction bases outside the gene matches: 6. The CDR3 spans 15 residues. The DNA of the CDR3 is TGTGCCATCAGTGAGTCATCAGGGGGAGGGCAGCCCCAGCATTTT. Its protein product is CAISESSGGGQPQHF.

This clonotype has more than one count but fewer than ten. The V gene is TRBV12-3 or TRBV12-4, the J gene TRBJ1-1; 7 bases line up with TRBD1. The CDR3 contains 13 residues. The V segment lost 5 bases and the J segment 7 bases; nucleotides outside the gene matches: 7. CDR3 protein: CASSPGTALEAFF. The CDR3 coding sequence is TGTGCCAGCAGTCCCGGGACAGCCCTTGAAGCTTTCTTT.

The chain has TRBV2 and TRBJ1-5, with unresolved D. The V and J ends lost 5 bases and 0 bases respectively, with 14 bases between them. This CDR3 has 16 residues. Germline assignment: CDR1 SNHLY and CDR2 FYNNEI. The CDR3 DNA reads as TGTGCCAGCAGTTTGACGGTTACCTATAGCAATCAGCCCCAGCATTTT. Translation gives CASSLTVTYSNQPQHF.

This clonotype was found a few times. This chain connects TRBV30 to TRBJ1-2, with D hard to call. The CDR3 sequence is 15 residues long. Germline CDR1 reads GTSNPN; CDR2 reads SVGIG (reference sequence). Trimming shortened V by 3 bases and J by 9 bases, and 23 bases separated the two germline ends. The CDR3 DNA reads TGTGCCTGGAGCCCCCTTGAAACGACATCCGAAAGCTACACCTTC. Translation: CAWSPLETTSESYTF.

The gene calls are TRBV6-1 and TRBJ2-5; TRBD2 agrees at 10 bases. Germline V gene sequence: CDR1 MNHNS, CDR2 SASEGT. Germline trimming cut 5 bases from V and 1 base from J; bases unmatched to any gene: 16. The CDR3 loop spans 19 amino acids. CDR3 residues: CASSPSGTSEGLFQETQYF. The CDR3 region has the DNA TGTGCCAGCAGTCCATCCGGGACTAGCGAGGGCCTTTTCCAAGAGACCCAGTACTTC.

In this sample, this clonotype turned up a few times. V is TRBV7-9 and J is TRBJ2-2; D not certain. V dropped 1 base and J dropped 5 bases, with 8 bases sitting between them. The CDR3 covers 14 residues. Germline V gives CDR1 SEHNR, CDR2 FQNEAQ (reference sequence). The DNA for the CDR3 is TGTGCCAGCAGCTTAGGGTCCGGGACCGGGGAGCTGTTTTTT. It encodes CASSLGSGTGELFF.

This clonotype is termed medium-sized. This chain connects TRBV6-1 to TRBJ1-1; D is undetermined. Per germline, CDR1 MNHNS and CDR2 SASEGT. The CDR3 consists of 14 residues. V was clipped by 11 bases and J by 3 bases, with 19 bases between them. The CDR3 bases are TGTGCCCATAATACGGGGTGGAGGGACACTGAAGCTTTCTTT. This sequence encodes CAHNTGWRDTEAFF.

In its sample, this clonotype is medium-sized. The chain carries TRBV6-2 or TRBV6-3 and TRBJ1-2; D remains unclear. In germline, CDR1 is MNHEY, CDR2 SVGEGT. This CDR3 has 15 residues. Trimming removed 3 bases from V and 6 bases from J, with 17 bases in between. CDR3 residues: CASSYLNSRSDGYTF. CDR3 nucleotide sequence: TGTGCCAGCAGTTATCTGAACAGTCGGTCCGATGGCTACACCTTC.

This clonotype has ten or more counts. For the CDR3, the DNA is TGTGCCAGCAGCTTATTAACGGACTACAATGAGCAGTTCTTC. This codes for CASSLLTDYNEQFF. The rearrangement uses TRBV7-9 and TRBJ2-1, with unresolved D. The V gene lost 2 bases and the J gene lost 3 bases, with 8 bases spanning the gap. Germline assignment: CDR1 SEHNR and CDR2 FQNEAQ (reference sequence). The CDR3 has 14 amino acids.

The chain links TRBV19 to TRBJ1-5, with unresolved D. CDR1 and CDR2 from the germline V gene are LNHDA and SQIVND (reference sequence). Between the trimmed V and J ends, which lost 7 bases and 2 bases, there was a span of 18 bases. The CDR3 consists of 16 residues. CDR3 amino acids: CASKDRSGFGNQPQHF. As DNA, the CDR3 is TGTGCCAGTAAGGATAGAAGTGGTTTTGGCAATCAGCCCCAGCATTTT.

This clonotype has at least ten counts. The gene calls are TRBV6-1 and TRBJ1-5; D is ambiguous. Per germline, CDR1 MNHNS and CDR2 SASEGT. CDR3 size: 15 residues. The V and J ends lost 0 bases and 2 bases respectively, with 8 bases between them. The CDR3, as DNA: TGTGCCAGCAGTGAAGCGACCGGGCGCAATCAGCCCCAGCATTTT. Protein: CASSEATGRNQPQHF.

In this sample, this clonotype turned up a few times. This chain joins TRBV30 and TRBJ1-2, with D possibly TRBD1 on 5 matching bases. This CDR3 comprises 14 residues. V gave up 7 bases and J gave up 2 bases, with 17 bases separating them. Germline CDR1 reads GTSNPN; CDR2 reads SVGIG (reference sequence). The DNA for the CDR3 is TGTGCCTACATACAGAGCTGGGGCAACTATGGCTACACCTTC. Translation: CAYIQSWGNYGYTF.

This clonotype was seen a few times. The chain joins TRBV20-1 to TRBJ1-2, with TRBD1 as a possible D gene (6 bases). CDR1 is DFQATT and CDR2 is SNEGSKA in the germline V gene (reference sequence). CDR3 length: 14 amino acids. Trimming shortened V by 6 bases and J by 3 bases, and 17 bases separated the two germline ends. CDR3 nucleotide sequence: TGCAGTGCCCCGGTGGGACACCACGACTATGGCTACACCTTC. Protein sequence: CSAPVGHHDYGYTF.

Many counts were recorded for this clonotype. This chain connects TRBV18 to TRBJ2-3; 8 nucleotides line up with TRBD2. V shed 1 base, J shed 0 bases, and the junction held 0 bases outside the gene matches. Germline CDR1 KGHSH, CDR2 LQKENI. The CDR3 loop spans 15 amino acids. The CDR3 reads CASSPLAGSTDTQYF. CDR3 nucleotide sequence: TGTGCCAGCTCACCACTAGCGGGGAGCACAGATACGCAGTATTTT.

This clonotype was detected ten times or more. This chain's CDR3 is CASTPDPYNEQFF. The CDR3 nucleotides read TGTGCCAGTACCCCGGACCCCTACAATGAGCAGTTCTTC. J is TRBJ2-1 and V is TRBV19; D unclear. Germline loops: CDR1 LNHDA, CDR2 SQIVND (reference sequence). The CDR3 is 13 residues long. V was cut by 7 bases and J by 2 bases, with 9 bases left in between.

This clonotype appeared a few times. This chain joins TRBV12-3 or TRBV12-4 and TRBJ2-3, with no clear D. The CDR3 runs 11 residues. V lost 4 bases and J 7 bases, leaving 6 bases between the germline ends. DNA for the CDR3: TGTGCCAGCAGTTCACCAAATACGCAGTATTTT. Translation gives CASSSPNTQYF.

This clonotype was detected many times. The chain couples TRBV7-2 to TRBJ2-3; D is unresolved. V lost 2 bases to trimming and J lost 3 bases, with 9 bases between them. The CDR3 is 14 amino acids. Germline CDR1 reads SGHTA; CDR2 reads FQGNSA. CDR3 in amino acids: CASSLISLTDTQYF. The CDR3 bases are TGTGCCAGCAGCTTAATCTCTTTAACAGATACGCAGTATTTT. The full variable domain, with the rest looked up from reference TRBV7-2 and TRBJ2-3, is GAGVSQSPSNKVTEKGKDVELRCDPISGHTALYWYRQSLGQGLEFLIYFQGNSAPDKSGLPSDRFSAERTGGSVSTLTIQRTQQEDSAVYLCASSLISLTDTQYFGPGTRLTVL.

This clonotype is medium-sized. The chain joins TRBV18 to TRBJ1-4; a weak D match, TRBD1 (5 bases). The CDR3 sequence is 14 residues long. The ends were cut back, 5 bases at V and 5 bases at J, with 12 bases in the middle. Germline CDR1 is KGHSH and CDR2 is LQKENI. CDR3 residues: CASSLPGPNEKLFF. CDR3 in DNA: TGTGCCAGCTCATTACCGGGACCAAATGAAAAACTGTTTTTT.

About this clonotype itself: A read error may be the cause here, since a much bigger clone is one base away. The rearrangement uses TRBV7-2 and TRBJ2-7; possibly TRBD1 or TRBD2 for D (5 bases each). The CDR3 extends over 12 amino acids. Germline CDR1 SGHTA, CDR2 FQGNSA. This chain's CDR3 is CVTTGPTYEQYF. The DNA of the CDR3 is TGTGTCACTACGGGGCCGACCTACGAGCAGTACTTC.

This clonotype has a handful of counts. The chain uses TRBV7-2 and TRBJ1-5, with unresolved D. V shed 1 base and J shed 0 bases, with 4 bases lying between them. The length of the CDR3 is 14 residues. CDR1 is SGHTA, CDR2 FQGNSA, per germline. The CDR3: CASSLGVSNQPQHF. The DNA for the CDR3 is TGTGCCAGCAGCTTAGGGGTTAGCAATCAGCCCCAGCATTTT.

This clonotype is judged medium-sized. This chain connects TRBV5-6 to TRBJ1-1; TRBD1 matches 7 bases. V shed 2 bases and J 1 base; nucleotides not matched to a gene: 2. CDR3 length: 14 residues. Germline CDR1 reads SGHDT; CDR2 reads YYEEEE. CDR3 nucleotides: TGTGCCAGCAGCTTCGGGACAGAGAACACTGAAGCTTTCTTT. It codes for CASSFGTENTEAFF.

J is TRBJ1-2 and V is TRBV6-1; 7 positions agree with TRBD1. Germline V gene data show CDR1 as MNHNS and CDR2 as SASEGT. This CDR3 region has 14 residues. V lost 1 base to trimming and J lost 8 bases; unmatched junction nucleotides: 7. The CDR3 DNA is TGTGCCAGCAGTGAAGAGGCAGGGGGGAGCGGCTACACCTTC. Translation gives CASSEEAGGSGYTF.

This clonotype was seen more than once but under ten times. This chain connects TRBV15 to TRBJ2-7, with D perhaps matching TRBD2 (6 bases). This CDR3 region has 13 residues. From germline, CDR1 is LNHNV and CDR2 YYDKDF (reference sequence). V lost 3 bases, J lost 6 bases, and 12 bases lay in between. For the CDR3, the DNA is TGTGCCACCAGCAGTGGACTAAGGGGCGAGCAGTACTTC. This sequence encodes CATSSGLRGEQYF.

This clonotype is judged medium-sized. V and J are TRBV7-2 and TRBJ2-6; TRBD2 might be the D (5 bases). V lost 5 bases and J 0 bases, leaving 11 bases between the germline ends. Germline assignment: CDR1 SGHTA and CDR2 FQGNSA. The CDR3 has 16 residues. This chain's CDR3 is CASSEEAPSGANVLTF. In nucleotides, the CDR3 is TGTGCCAGCAGCGAGGAGGCTCCCTCTGGGGCCAACGTCCTGACTTTC. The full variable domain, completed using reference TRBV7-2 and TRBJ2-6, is GAGVSQSPSNKVTEKGKDVELRCDPISGHTALYWYRQSLGQGLEFLIYFQGNSAPDKSGLPSDRFSAERTGGSVSTLTIQRTQQEDSAVYLCASSEEAPSGANVLTFGAGSRLTVL.

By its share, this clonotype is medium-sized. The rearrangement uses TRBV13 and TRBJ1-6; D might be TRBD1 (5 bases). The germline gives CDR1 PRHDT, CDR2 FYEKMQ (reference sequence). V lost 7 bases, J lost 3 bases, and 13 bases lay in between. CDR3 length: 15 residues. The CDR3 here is CASNHAGDYNSPLHF. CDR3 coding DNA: TGTGCCAGCAACCACGCGGGGGACTATAATTCACCCCTCCACTTT.

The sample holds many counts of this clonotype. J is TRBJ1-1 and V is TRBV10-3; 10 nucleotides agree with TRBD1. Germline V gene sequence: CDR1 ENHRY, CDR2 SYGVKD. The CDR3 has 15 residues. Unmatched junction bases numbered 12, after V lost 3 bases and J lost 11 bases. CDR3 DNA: TGTGCCATCAGTGACTGGGGTGACAGGGGGCGCCGGGCTTTCTTT. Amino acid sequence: CAISDWGDRGRRAFF.

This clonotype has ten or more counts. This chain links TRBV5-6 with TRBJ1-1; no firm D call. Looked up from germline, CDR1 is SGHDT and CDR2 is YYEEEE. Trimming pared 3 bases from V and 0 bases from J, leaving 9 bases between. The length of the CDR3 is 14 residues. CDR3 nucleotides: TGTGCCAGCAGCTACCAATTCATGAACACTGAAGCTTTCTTT. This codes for CASSYQFMNTEAFF.

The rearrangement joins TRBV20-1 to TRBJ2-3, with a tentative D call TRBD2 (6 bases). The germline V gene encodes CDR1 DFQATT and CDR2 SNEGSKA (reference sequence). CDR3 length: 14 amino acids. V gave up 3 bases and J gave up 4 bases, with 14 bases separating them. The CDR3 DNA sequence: TGCAGTGCTAGCGGGGACTTCAGGGCAGATACGCAGTATTTT. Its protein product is CSASGDFRADTQYF.

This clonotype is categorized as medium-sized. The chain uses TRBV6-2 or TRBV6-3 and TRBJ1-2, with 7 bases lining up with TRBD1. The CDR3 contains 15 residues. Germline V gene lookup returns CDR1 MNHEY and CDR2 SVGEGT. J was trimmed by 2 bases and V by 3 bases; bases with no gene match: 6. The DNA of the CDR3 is TGTGCCAGCAGTTATTTGACAGGGACCAACTATGGCTACACCTTC. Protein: CASSYLTGTNYGYTF.

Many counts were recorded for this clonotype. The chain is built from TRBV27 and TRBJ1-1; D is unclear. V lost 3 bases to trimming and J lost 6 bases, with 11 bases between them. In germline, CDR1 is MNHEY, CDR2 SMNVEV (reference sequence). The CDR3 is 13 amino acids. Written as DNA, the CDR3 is TGTGCCAGCAGTTTGGTCAGGCCCCCTGAAGCTTTCTTT. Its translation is CASSLVRPPEAFF.

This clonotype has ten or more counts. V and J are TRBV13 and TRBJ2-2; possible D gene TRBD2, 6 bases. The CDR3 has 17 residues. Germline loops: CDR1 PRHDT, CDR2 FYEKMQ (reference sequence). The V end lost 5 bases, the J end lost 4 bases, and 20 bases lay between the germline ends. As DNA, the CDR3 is TGTGCCAGCAGCCCCCCCTTTGGGGGAGGTATCACCGGGGAGCTGTTTTTT. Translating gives CASSPPFGGGITGELFF.